Presented here are 13 T cell receptor beta chains from one specimen sequenced in a study of T cells after yellow fever vaccination. TCRdb re-called the 5' RACE reads with MiXCR, one entry per CDR3 protein. The sample consists of a few hundred thousand distinct CDR3 sequences, roughly 4% of them appearing once. The source was PBMCs, collected 5 days after the yellow fever booster vaccination. The receptors here all came from a man aged 18 to 35 who received the YFV17D yellow fever vaccine.

This clonotype was seen ten or more times. The V call is TRBV7-3, the J call TRBJ1-1; D is undetermined. The CDR3 extends over 15 amino acids. V lost 2 bases, J lost 4 bases, and 14 bases lay in between. Per the germline V gene, CDR1 is SGHTA and CDR2 is FQGTGA. The CDR3 region is CASSLFSGLGTEAFF. CDR3 coding DNA: TGTGCCAGCAGCTTATTTTCGGGGTTGGGCACTGAAGCTTTCTTT.

The V gene is TRBV7-8, the J gene TRBJ2-5; D gene unclear. The length of the CDR3 is 15 residues. Germline loops: CDR1 SGHVS, CDR2 FQNEAQ. V was trimmed by 5 bases and J by 5 bases, leaving 18 bases between them. The CDR3 region is CASSPGPSFGETQYF. CDR3 DNA: TGTGCCAGCAGCCCCGGACCTTCCTTTGGGGAGACCCAGTACTTC.

This clonotype was recorded a few times. The chain employs TRBV7-2 and TRBJ2-1; D is uncertain. The germline V and J ends were trimmed by 1 base and 6 bases, with 10 bases remaining between them. The germline V gene encodes CDR1 SGHTA and CDR2 FQGNSA. The CDR3 totals 14 residues. CDR3 sequence (DNA): TGTGCCAGCAGCTTAGTTCGGGCTGGCAATGAGCAGTTCTTC. It encodes CASSLVRAGNEQFF.

This clonotype was seen ten or more times. The CDR3 DNA follows: TGTGCCAGCAGCTTGGGGGGGCAGGCGGGGGCCAACGTCCTGACTTTC. This sequence encodes CASSLGGQAGANVLTF. The rearrangement joins TRBV11-2 to TRBJ2-6; D possibly corresponds to TRBD2 (7 bases). The CDR3 has 16 residues. In germline, CDR1 is SGHAT, CDR2 FQNNGV. The ends were cut back, 3 bases at V and 4 bases at J, with 13 bases in the middle.

This clonotype was recorded at least ten times. The chain uses TRBV5-1 and TRBJ2-1, with D perhaps matching TRBD2 (6 bases). CDR1 and CDR2 (germline): SGHRS, YFSETQ. Trimming cost V 3 bases and J 4 bases, with 14 bases left between them. CDR3 length: 15 residues. The CDR3 here is CASSSTVGGYNEQFF. CDR3 DNA sequence: TGCGCCAGCAGCTCCACCGTGGGGGGATACAATGAGCAGTTCTTC.

This clonotype appeared a few times. This rearrangement joins TRBV4-2 to TRBJ1-5; D ambiguous. This CDR3 spans 15 amino acids. From germline, CDR1 is LGHNA and CDR2 YNFKEQ. V was trimmed by 0 bases and J by 3 bases, leaving 9 bases between them. CDR3 nucleotides: TGTGCCAGCAGCCAAGAAAAGTCCCTCAATCAGCCCCAGCATTTT. Protein product: CASSQEKSLNQPQHF.

Ten or more counts support this clonotype. This chain links TRBV27 with TRBJ2-5; 7 nucleotides line up with TRBD1. V was pared by 6 bases and J by 2 bases, with 12 bases of the junction left unmatched. This CDR3 is built from 16 residues. Germline loops: CDR1 MNHEY, CDR2 SMNVEV (reference sequence). The CDR3 loop is CASSPWTDRQQETQYF. The CDR3 bases are TGTGCCAGCAGCCCGTGGACGGACAGGCAACAAGAGACCCAGTACTTC.

This clonotype came up many times. The chain uses TRBV4-3 and TRBJ2-1; 8 bases map to TRBD2. Trimming cost V 7 bases and J 2 bases; bases outside gene matches: 7. The CDR3 covers 15 residues. CDR1 and CDR2 (germline): LGHNA, YSLEER. CDR3 in amino acids: CASTRGGNTYNEQFF. CDR3 DNA: TGCGCCAGCACCCGGGGGGGGAATACCTACAATGAGCAGTTCTTC.

At least ten counts were recorded for this clonotype. This rearrangement joins TRBV4-2 to TRBJ2-2; 10 positions agree with TRBD2. The CDR3 is 13 amino acids. CDR1 LGHNA and CDR2 YNFKEQ come from the germline V gene. Trimming took 9 bases from V and 6 from J; bases not matched to a gene: 4. CDR3 protein: CASSGGNAGELFF. The CDR3 region has the DNA TGTGCCAGTAGCGGGGGGAATGCCGGGGAGCTGTTTTTT.

This clonotype was observed at least ten times. DNA of the CDR3: TGCGCCAGCAGCACCGGGACGCCGGGCAGGAATACGCAGTATTTT. Translation gives CASSTGTPGRNTQYF. The V call is TRBV5-1, the J call TRBJ2-3; D may match TRBD1 or TRBD2 (5 bases each). V lost 4 bases and J 7 bases, leaving 19 bases between the germline ends. Germline-derived CDR1 and CDR2 are SGHRS and YFSETQ. CDR3 length equals 15 residues.

The chain employs TRBV6-2 or TRBV6-3 and TRBJ2-1; D is perhaps TRBD2 (6 bases). The V gene's germline CDR1 is MNHEY and CDR2 SVGEGT. V lost 6 bases and J lost 7, with 19 bases in between. The CDR3 covers 15 residues. The CDR3 sequence: CASRSLGTGSNEQFF. The CDR3 DNA is TGTGCCAGCAGGTCCCTTGGGACCGGGAGTAATGAGCAGTTCTTC.

This chain links TRBV5-1 with TRBJ1-2, with 8 positions matching TRBD1. The CDR3 contains 14 residues. V lost 4 bases to trimming and J lost 3 bases; unmatched junction nucleotides: 5. Germline V CDR1 and CDR2: SGHRS, YFSETQ. This chain's CDR3 is CASSGAGGDYGYTF. DNA for the CDR3: TGCGCCAGCAGCGGAGCAGGGGGCGACTATGGCTACACCTTC.

This clonotype turned up a few times. CDR3: CASGVGAYGYTF. The CDR3 nucleotides read TGTGCCAGCGGGGTCGGGGCCTATGGCTACACCTTC. The chain combines TRBV12-3 or TRBV12-4 with TRBJ1-2, with D possibly matching TRBD1 (5 bases). CDR3 size: 12 residues. Trimming took off 8 bases at V and 4 bases at J, with 11 bases between the two ends.